These T cell receptor beta chains were read from a single sample in a study of cytomegalovirus exposure and HLA in healthy donors. Method: immunoSEQ multiplex PCR; TCRdb's copy keeps in-frame clones and lacks some. This sample has some 190,000 clones; over 70% occur once, and the top ten carry roughly 1.2%. The sample consisted of PBMCs. These receptors were obtained from a boy aged 2 to 9 in good health and CMV-seronegative. The CDR3 runs from the conserved cysteine through the conserved F or W. The D gene is left open where the match is weak. The listing skips clone size in some rows; elsewhere it reads once, few, many or a size class.

clone_size | j_call | cdr3_length | d_call | v_call | cdr3_aa | cdr3_nt
- | TRBJ1-2 | 16 | - | TRBV4-3 | CASSQGDNPRGYGYTF | TGCGCCAGCAGCCAAGGAGACAACCCTAGGGGCTATGGCTACACCTTC
- | TRBJ2-7 | 14 | TRBD2 | TRBV2 | CASNNLAGVYEQYF | TGTGCCAGCAACAACCTAGCGGGGGTCTACGAGCAGTACTTC
- | TRBJ1-2 | 13 | - | TRBV19 | CASTPTENYGYTF | TGTGCCAGTACCCCGACAGAGAACTATGGCTACACCTTC
- | TRBJ2-1 | 15 | TRBD2 | TRBV2 | CASSALAGRYNEQFF | TGTGCCAGCAGTGCACTAGCGGGAAGATACAATGAGCAGTTCTTC
few | TRBJ2-7 | 14 | - | TRBV5-1 | CASSPVEGSYEQYF | TGCGCCAGCAGCCCTGTTGAGGGTAGCTACGAGCAGTACTTC
- | TRBJ2-7 | 13 | - | TRBV27 | CASSFGAASEQYF | TGTGCCAGCAGTTTTGGAGCGGCCAGCGAGCAGTACTTC
- | TRBJ1-1 | 14 | - | TRBV25-1 | CASSMQGVRTEAFF | TGTGCCAGCAGTATGCAGGGTGTTAGGACTGAAGCTTTCTTT
once | TRBJ2-7 | 15 | TRBD2 | TRBV4-3 | CASSQAGSGSYEQYF | TGCGCCAGCAGCCAAGCTGGTAGCGGGAGTTACGAGCAGTACTTC
- | TRBJ2-2 | 17 | TRBD2 | TRBV4-3 | CASSPGLAGDVTGELFF | TGCGCCAGCAGCCCCGGACTAGCGGGGGACGTCACCGGGGAGCTGTTTTTT
- | TRBJ2-5 | 15 | TRBD2 | TRBV5-1 | CASSLYSGGEETQYF | TGCGCCAGCAGCTTGTACAGCGGGGGAGAAGAGACCCAGTACTTC
- | TRBJ1-2 | 12 | TRBD1 | TRBV27 | CASSDRGNGYTF | TGTGCCAGCAGTGACAGGGGAAATGGCTACACCTTC
- | TRBJ2-2 | 17 | TRBD1 | TRBV27 | CASSLTRQGWDTGELFF | TGTGCCAGCAGTTTAACGCGACAGGGGTGGGACACCGGGGAGCTGTTTTTT
- | TRBJ2-7 | 15 | TRBD1 | TRBV15 | CATSRAGTGPYEQYF | TGTGCCACCAGCAGAGCGGGGACAGGACCCTACGAGCAGTACTTC
- | TRBJ1-5 | 17 | - | TRBV19 | CATSPESSLISNQPQHF | TGTGCCACCTCACCTGAGAGTAGTCTCATAAGCAATCAGCCCCAGCATTTT
- | TRBJ2-1 | 15 | TRBD2 | TRBV19 | CASRTRGGRAGEQFF | TGTGCCAGTAGGACCCGGGGCGGGAGGGCCGGTGAGCAGTTCTTC
- | TRBJ2-3 | 17 | TRBD2 | TRBV11-2 | CASSLDPLADYTDTQYF | TGTGCCAGCAGCTTAGATCCGCTAGCGGATTACACAGATACGCAGTATTTT
- | TRBJ2-3 | 15 | - | TRBV30 | CAWSGNFSGTDTQYF | TGTGCCTGGAGTGGAAACTTCAGCGGCACAGATACGCAGTATTTT
few | TRBJ1-1 | 13 | - | TRBV4-3 | CASSQAVNTEAFF | TGCGCCAGCAGCCAAGCAGTGAACACTGAAGCTTTCTTT
few | TRBJ2-7 | 14 | - | TRBV5-1 | CASSLLGLTYEQYF | TGCGCCAGCAGCTTGTTAGGACTAACCTACGAGCAGTACTTC
- | TRBJ2-1 | 14 | - | TRBV7-6 | CASSLYQGYSEQFF | TGTGCCAGCAGCTTATACCAGGGTTATAGTGAGCAGTTCTTC
- | TRBJ1-1 | 15 | TRBD1 | TRBV7-2 | CASAGQGMVSTEAFF | TGTGCCAGCGCGGGACAGGGGATGGTCAGCACTGAAGCTTTCTTT
- | TRBJ2-5 | 11 | - | TRBV18 | CASQGPETQYF | TGTGCCAGCCAGGGGCCAGAGACCCAGTACTTC
once | TRBJ2-7 | 13 | - | TRBV5-6 | CASSPRGAYEQYF | TGTGCCAGCAGCCCCAGGGGAGCGTACGAGCAGTACTTC
- | TRBJ1-1 | 15 | - | TRBV2 | CASTQDWAGDTEAFF | TGTGCCAGCACCCAGGACTGGGCAGGCGACACTGAAGCTTTCTTT
once | TRBJ1-2 | 16 | - | TRBV6-6 | CASSYPTTIRVDGYTF | TGTGCCAGCAGTTACCCTACCACAATACGGGTCGACGGCTACACCTTC
- | TRBJ2-6 | 15 | TRBD2 | TRBV7-9 | CATTSGRGGANVLTF | TGTGCCACGACTAGCGGGAGAGGTGGGGCCAACGTCCTGACTTTC
- | TRBJ2-6 | 15 | - | TRBV11-2 | CASSLGASGANVLTF | TGTGCCAGCAGCTTGGGGGCCTCTGGGGCCAACGTCCTGACTTTC
- | TRBJ1-2 | 12 | TRBD1 | TRBV27 | CASSLTGDGYTF | TGTGCCAGCAGTTTAACAGGGGATGGCTACACCTTC
- | TRBJ1-2 | 15 | - | TRBV27 | CASSAFRDSTYGYTF | TGTGCCAGCAGTGCATTCCGGGATAGTACCTATGGCTACACCTTC
- | TRBJ1-2 | 16 | - | TRBV5-6 | CASSLGDFPGVYGYTF | TGTGCCAGCAGCTTGGGCGATTTTCCGGGGGTCTATGGCTACACCTTC